Listed below are T cell receptor beta chains from one sample, sequenced in a study of control samples from healthy donors and cancer patients. Only in-frame clones appear in the TCRdb table, and some are missing; sequencing was by immunoSEQ multiplex PCR. The sample contains about 180,000 clones, roughly 94% of which appear only once. The sample taken for sequencing was blood. These receptors all come from a woman between 18 and 29 years old in good health. The CDR3 runs from the conserved cysteine through the conserved F or W. The D gene is left open where the match is weak. Clone size is given for some rows only: seen once, a few or many times, or a class if the clone is expanded.

>NA|12|TRBV5-6|TRBJ2-4|NA
CASSLTGNIQYF
TGTGCCAGCAGCTTGACGGGGAACATTCAGTACTTC
>NA|14|TRBV7-9|TRBJ2-3|TRBD1
CASSRQGAADTQYF
TGTGCCAGCAGTCGACAGGGGGCGGCAGATACGCAGTATTTT
>NA|14|TRBV19|TRBJ2-1|NA
CASSLRQGGDEQFF
TGTGCCAGTAGTTTGAGACAGGGAGGCGATGAGCAGTTCTTC
>NA|14|TRBV7-9|TRBJ2-5|NA
CASTPDRSRETQYF
TGTGCCAGCACCCCCGACAGGTCGCGGGAGACCCAGTACTTC
>NA|16|TRBV28|TRBJ1-5|TRBD1
CASSTRQGQSNQPQHF
TGTGCCAGCAGTACGAGACAGGGGCAAAGCAATCAGCCCCAGCATTTT
>NA|14|TRBV18|TRBJ1-2|NA
CASSPFDSHYGYTF
TGTGCCAGCTCACCATTCGACAGCCACTATGGCTACACCTTC
>NA|17|TRBV3-1/TRBV3-2|TRBJ2-2|NA
CASSQGASGSGAGELFF
TGTGCCAGCAGCCAAGGTGCGTCAGGGTCGGGTGCCGGGGAGCTGTTTTTT
>NA|16|TRBV13|TRBJ2-3|TRBD2
CAVSKREGVSTDTQYF
TGTGCCGTCTCGAAGCGGGAGGGCGTAAGTACAGATACGCAGTATTTT
>NA|13|TRBV11-3|TRBJ1-1|NA
CASSLVWTSEAFF
TGTGCCAGCAGCTTAGTTTGGACATCTGAAGCTTTCTTT
>NA|15|TRBV19|TRBJ1-1|NA
CASSVRTRPATEAFF
TGTGCCAGTAGTGTTCGGACGAGGCCAGCCACTGAAGCTTTCTTT
>NA|15|TRBV9|TRBJ1-2|NA
CASSVGTVGGMSYTF
TGTGCCAGCAGCGTAGGGACAGTTGGAGGGATGAGCTACACCTTC
>NA|15|TRBV5-6|TRBJ2-6|NA
CASSFVALGANVLTF
TGTGCCAGCAGCTTCGTGGCCTTAGGGGCCAACGTCCTGACTTTC
>NA|12|TRBV5-6|TRBJ2-7|NA
CASSLGYYEQYF
TGTGCCAGCAGCTTGGGATACTACGAGCAGTACTTC
>NA|14|TRBV19|TRBJ2-1|TRBD1
CASSMAQGYNEQFF
TGTGCCAGTAGTATGGCACAGGGGTACAATGAGCAGTTCTTC
>NA|13|TRBV28|TRBJ2-7|TRBD1
CASSGQGVHEQYF
TGTGCCAGCTCGGGACAGGGGGTCCACGAGCAGTACTTC
>NA|15|TRBV5-1|TRBJ1-1|NA
CASSFRNRDLTEAFF
TGCGCCAGCAGCTTTAGGAACAGGGATCTTACTGAAGCTTTCTTT
>NA|17|TRBV9|TRBJ1-1|NA
CASSVEGRVYMNTEAFF
TGTGCCAGCAGCGTAGAGGGGAGGGTTTATATGAACACTGAAGCTTTCTTT
>NA|16|TRBV27|TRBJ1-1|TRBD1
CASSLQTRTGGTEAFF
TGTGCCAGCAGTCTACAAACCCGGACAGGGGGCACTGAAGCTTTCTTT
>once|12|TRBV12-3/TRBV12-4|TRBJ2-1|NA
CASRPPWEGQFF
TGTGCCAGCCGCCCCCCGTGGGAAGGGCAGTTCTTC
>NA|14|TRBV19|TRBJ2-4|TRBD1
CASSMRQGVAIQYF
TGTGCCAGTAGTATGAGGCAGGGGGTAGCCATTCAGTACTTC
>NA|14|TRBV7-8|TRBJ2-1|NA
CASTLRGSYNEQFF
TGTGCCAGCACCTTGCGTGGGTCCTACAATGAGCAGTTCTTC
>NA|13|TRBV6-4|TRBJ1-3|NA
CASRDGSGNTIYF
TGTGCCAGCAGGGACGGCTCTGGAAACACCATATATTTT
>few|16|TRBV6-2/TRBV6-3|TRBJ1-1|NA
CASSYSPGTLNTEAFF
TGTGCCAGCAGTTACTCTCCCGGGACGTTGAACACTGAAGCTTTCTTT
>NA|18|TRBV7-2|TRBJ2-5|TRBD1
CASSFQDSGGPDWETQYF
TGTGCCAGCAGCTTCCAAGATTCAGGGGGCCCCGATTGGGAGACCCAGTACTTC
>NA|17|TRBV13|TRBJ2-2|TRBD1
CASSTTPGQASTGELFF
TGTGCCAGCAGCACGACACCCGGACAGGCTAGCACCGGGGAGCTGTTTTTT
>NA|13|TRBV12-3/TRBV12-4|TRBJ2-1|NA
CASSLGESREQFF
TGTGCCAGCAGTTTAGGAGAATCTCGGGAGCAGTTCTTC
>NA|15|TRBV6-2/TRBV6-3|TRBJ1-4|NA
CASSYLGQPNEKLFF
TGTGCCAGCAGTTACCTCGGACAGCCTAATGAAAAACTGTTTTTT
>NA|15|TRBV7-6|TRBJ1-1|NA
CASSSLQGFNTEAFF
TGTGCCAGCAGCTCGTTACAGGGATTTAACACTGAAGCTTTCTTT
>once|15|TRBV28|TRBJ2-7|TRBD1
CASSLFLQGSYEQYF
TGTGCCAGCAGTTTATTCTTACAGGGGAGTTACGAGCAGTACTTC
>NA|16|TRBV2|TRBJ1-6|NA
CASRGLSSSYNSPLHF
TGTGCCAGCAGGGGGTTGTCGAGCTCCTATAATTCACCCCTCCACTTT
>NA|12|TRBV3-1/TRBV3-2|TRBJ2-2|NA
CASSLNTGELFF
TGTGCCAGCAGCCTTAACACCGGGGAGCTGTTTTTT